This entry is about one TCR beta chain. Some clones are missing from TCRdb's copy, which holds only in-frame ones; the method was immunoSEQ multiplex PCR. The sample lists more than 350,000 clones, about 88% occurring once. Those enrolled, adults aged about 18 to 89 years, came from fewer than 25 US areas. This sample was included in a study of blood T cell repertoires in COVID-19. V lost 6 bases and J lost 9; bases outside the gene matches: 1. CDR3 length: 11 amino acids. Germline lookup yields CDR1 SQVTM and CDR2 ANQGSEA. The sequencing sample was made of PBMCs or T cells enriched from blood (not recorded which). The source is a woman aged 18-29 years who had been exposed to COVID-19. This chain links TRBV29-1 with TRBJ2-1, with 11 nucleotides matching TRBD2. The CDR3 here is CSVGLAVEQFF. Here the CDR3 DNA reads TGCAGCGTGGGACTAGCGGTTGAGCAGTTCTTC.